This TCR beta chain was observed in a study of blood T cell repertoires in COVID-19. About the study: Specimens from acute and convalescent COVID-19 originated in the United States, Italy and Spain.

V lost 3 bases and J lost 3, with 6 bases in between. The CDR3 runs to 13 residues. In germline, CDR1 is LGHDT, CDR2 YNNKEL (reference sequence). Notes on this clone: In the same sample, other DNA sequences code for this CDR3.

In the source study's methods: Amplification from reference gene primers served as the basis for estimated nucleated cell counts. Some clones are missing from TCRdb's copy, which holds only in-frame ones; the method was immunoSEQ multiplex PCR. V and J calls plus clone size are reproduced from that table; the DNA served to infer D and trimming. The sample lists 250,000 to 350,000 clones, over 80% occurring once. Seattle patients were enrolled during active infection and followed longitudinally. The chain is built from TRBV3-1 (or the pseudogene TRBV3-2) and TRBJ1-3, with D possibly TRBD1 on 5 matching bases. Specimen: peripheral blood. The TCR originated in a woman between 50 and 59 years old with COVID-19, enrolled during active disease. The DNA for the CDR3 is TGTGCCAGCAGCCAGGGGGGTGGAAACACCATATATTTT. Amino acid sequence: CASSQGGGNTIYF.